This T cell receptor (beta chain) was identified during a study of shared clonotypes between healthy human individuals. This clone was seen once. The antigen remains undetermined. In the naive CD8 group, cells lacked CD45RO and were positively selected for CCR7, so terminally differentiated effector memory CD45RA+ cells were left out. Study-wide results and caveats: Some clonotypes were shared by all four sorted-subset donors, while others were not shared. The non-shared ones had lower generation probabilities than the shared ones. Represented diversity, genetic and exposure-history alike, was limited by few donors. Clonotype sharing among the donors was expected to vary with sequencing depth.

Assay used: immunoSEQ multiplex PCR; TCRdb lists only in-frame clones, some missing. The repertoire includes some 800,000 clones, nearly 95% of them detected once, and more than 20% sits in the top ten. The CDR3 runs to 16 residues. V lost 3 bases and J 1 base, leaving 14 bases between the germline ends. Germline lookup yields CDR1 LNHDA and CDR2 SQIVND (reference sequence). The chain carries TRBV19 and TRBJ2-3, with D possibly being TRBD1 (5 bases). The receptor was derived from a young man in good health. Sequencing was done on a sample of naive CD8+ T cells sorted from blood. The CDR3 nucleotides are TGTGCCAGTAGTATCAGGGCTATGTCTCGCACAGATACGCAGTATTTT. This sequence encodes CASSIRAMSRTDTQYF.